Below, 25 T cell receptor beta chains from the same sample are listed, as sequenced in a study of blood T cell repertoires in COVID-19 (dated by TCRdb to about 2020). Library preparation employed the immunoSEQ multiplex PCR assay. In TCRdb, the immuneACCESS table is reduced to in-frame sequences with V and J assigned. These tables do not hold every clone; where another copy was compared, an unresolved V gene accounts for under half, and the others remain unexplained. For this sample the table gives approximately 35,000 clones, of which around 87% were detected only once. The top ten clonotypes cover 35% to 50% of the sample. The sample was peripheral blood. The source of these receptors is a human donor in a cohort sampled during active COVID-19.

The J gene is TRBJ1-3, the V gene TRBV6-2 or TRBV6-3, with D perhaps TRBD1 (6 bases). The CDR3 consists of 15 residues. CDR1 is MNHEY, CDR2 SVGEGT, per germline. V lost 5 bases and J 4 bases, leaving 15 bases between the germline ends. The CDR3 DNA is TGTGCCAGCAGTCTACTTCTCGGGACAGGAAACACCATATATTTT. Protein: CASSLLLGTGNTIYF.

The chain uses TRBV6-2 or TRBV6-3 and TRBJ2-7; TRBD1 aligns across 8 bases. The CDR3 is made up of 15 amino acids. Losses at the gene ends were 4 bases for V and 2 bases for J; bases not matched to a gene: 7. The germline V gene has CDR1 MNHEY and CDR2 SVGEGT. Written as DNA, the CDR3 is TGTGCCAGCAGTTTGCCCGAGACAGGGGCCTACGAGCAGTACTTC. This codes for CASSLPETGAYEQYF.

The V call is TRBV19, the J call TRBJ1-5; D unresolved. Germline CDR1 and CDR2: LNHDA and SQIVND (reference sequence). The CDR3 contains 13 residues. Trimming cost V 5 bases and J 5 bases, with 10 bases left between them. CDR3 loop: CASSGGSDQPQHF. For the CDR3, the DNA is TGTGCCAGTAGTGGCGGCAGCGATCAGCCCCAGCATTTT.

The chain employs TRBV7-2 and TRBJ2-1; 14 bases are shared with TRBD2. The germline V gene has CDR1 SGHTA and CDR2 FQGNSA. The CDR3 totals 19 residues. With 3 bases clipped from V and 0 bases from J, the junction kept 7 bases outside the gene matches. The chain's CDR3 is CASSFFGLAGGSSYNEQFF. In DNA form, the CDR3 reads TGTGCCAGCAGCTTTTTCGGACTAGCGGGGGGAAGCTCCTACAATGAGCAGTTCTTC. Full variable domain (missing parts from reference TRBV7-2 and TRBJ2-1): GAGVSQSPSNKVTEKGKDVELRCDPISGHTALYWYRQSLGQGLEFLIYFQGNSAPDKSGLPSDRFSAERTGGSVSTLTIQRTQQEDSAVYLCASSFFGLAGGSSYNEQFFGPGTRLTVL.

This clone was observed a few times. The CDR3 loop reads CAISTGTGMIGDGGYTF. CDR3 nucleotide sequence: TGTGCCATCAGCACCGGGACAGGGATGATTGGGGATGGGGGCTACACCTTC. This chain connects TRBV10-3 to TRBJ1-2, with 9 bases fitting TRBD1. The CDR3 extends over 17 amino acids. CDR1 ENHRY and CDR2 SYGVKD come from the germline V gene. Trimming at V came to 6 bases and at J to 8 bases, leaving 19 bases not matched to a gene.

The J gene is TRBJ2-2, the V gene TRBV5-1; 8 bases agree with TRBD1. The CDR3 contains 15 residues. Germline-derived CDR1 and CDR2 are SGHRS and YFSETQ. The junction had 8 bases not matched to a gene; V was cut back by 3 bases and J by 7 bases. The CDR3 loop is CASSSRTGRNGELFF. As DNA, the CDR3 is TGCGCCAGCAGCTCCCGGACAGGGCGCAACGGGGAGCTGTTTTTT.

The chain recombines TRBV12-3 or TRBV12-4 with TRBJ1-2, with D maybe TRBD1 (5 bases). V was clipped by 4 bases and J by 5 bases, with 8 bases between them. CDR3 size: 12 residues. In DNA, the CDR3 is TGTGCCAGCAGTTCTTGGACATATGGCTACACCTTC. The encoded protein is CASSSWTYGYTF.

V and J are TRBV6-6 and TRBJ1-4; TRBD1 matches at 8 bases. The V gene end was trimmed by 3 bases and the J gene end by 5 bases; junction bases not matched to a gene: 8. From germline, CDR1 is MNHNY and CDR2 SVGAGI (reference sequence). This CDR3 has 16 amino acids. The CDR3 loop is CASSYSAGTGNEKLFF. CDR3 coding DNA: TGTGCCAGCAGTTATTCGGCCGGGACAGGAAATGAAAAACTGTTTTTT.

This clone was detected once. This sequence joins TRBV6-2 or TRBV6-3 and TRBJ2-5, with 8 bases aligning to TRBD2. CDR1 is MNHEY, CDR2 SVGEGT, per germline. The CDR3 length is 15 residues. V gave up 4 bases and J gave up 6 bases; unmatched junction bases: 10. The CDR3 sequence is CASSLAGGAGKTQYF. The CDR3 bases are TGTGCCAGCAGTTTGGCCGGGGGGGCGGGGAAGACCCAGTACTTC.

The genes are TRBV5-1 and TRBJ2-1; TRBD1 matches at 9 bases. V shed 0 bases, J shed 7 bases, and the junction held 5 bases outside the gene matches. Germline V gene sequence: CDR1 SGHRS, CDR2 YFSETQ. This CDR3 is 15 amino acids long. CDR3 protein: CASSLVTGGWNEQFF. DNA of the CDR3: TGCGCCAGCAGCTTGGTTACAGGGGGCTGGAATGAGCAGTTCTTC.

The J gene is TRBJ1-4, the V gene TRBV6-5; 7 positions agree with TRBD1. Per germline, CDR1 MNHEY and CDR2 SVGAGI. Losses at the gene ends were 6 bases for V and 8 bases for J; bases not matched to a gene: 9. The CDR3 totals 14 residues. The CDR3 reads CASSLEGAWEKLFF. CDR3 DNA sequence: TGTGCCAGCAGCCTAGAGGGGGCTTGGGAAAAACTGTTTTTT.

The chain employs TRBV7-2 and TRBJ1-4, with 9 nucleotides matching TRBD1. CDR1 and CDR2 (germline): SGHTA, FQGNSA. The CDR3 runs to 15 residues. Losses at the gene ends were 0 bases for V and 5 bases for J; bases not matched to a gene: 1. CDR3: CASSLAGTGNEKLFF. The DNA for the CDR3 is TGTGCCAGCAGCTTAGCCGGGACAGGGAATGAAAAACTGTTTTTT.

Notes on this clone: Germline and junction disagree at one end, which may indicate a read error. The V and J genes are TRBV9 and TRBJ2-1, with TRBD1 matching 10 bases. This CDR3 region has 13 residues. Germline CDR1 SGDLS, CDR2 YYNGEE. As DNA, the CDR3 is TGTGCCAGCAGCGTAGATGTAGGGACAGGGGAAATCTTC. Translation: CASSVDVGTGEIF.

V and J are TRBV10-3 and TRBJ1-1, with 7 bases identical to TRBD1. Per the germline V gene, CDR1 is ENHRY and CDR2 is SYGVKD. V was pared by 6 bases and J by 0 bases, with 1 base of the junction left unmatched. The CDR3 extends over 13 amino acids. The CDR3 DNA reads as TGTGCCATCAGGACAGGGTTGAACACTGAAGCTTTCTTT. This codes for CAIRTGLNTEAFF.

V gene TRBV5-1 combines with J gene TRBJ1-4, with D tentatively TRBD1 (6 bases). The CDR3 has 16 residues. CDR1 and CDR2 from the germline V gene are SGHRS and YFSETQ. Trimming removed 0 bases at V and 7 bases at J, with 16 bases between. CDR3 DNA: TGCGCCAGCAGCTTGGGGGACCAGGGGCGCGGTGAAAAACTGTTTTTT. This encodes CASSLGDQGRGEKLFF.

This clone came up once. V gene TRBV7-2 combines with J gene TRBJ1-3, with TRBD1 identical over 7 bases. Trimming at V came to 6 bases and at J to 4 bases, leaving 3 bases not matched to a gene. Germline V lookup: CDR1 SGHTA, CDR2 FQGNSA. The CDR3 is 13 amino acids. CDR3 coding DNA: TGTGCCAGCAGACAGGGGTGGGGAAACACCATATATTTT. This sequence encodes CASRQGWGNTIYF.

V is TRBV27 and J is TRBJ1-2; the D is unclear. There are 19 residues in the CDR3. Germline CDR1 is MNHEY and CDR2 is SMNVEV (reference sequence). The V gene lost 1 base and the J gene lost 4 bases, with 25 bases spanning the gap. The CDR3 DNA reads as TGTGCCAGCAGTTTATTCCCACCCAAACCTGACGGAAGAGGCTATGGCTACACCTTC. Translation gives CASSLFPPKPDGRGYGYTF.

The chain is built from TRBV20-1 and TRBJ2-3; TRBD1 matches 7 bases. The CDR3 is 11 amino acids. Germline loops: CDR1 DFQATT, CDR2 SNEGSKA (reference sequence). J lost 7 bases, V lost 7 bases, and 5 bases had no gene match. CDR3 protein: CSVSQGNTQYF. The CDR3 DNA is TGCAGTGTCTCACAGGGGAATACGCAGTATTTT.

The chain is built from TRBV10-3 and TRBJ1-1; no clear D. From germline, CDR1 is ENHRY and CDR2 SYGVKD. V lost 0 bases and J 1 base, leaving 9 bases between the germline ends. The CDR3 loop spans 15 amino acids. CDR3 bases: TGTGCCATCAGTGAGTCCCCCAATAGGAACACTGAAGCTTTCTTT. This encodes CAISESPNRNTEAFF.

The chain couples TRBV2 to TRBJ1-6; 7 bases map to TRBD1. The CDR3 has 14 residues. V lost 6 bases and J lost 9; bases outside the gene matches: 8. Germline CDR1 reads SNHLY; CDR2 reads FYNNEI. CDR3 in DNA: TGTGCCAGCAGAACGGACAGGTACGCTTCACCCCTCCACTTT. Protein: CASRTDRYASPLHF.

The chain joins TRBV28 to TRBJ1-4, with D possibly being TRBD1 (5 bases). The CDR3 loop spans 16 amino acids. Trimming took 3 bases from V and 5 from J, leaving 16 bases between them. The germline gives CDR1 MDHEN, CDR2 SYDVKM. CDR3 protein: CASSFPDSLPNEKLFF. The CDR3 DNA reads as TGTGCCAGCAGTTTCCCCGACAGCCTCCCAAATGAAAAACTGTTTTTT.

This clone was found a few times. The CDR3 loop is CAITVGWGEAEAFF. The DNA of the CDR3 is TGTGCCATCACCGTGGGGTGGGGGGAGGCTGAAGCTTTCTTT. The rearrangement uses TRBV10-3 and TRBJ1-1, with a possible D match to TRBD1 (5 bases). The CDR3 consists of 14 residues. V lost 7 bases and J 6 bases, leaving 18 bases between the germline ends. CDR1 is ENHRY, CDR2 SYGVKD, per germline.

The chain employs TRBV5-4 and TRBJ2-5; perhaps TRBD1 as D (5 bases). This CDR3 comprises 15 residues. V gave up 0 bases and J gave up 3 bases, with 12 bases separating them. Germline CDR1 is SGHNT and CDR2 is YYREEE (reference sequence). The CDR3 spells CASSLGVDSKETQYF. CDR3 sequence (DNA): TGTGCCAGCAGCTTGGGGGTAGACAGCAAAGAGACCCAGTACTTC.

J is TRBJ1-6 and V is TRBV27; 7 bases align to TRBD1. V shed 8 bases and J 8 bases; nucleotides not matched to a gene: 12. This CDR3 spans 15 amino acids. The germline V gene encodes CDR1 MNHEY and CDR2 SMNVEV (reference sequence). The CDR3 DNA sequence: TGTGCCAGCCCATCCCGAAATCAGGGGGATTCACCCCTCCACTTT. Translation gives CASPSRNQGDSPLHF.

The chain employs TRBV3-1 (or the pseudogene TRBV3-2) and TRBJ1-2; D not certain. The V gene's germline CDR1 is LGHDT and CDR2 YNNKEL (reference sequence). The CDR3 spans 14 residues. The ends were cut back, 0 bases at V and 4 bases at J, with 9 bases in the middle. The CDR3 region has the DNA TGTGCCAGCAGCCAAGATGTTGGCATCTATGGCTACACCTTC. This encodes CASSQDVGIYGYTF.